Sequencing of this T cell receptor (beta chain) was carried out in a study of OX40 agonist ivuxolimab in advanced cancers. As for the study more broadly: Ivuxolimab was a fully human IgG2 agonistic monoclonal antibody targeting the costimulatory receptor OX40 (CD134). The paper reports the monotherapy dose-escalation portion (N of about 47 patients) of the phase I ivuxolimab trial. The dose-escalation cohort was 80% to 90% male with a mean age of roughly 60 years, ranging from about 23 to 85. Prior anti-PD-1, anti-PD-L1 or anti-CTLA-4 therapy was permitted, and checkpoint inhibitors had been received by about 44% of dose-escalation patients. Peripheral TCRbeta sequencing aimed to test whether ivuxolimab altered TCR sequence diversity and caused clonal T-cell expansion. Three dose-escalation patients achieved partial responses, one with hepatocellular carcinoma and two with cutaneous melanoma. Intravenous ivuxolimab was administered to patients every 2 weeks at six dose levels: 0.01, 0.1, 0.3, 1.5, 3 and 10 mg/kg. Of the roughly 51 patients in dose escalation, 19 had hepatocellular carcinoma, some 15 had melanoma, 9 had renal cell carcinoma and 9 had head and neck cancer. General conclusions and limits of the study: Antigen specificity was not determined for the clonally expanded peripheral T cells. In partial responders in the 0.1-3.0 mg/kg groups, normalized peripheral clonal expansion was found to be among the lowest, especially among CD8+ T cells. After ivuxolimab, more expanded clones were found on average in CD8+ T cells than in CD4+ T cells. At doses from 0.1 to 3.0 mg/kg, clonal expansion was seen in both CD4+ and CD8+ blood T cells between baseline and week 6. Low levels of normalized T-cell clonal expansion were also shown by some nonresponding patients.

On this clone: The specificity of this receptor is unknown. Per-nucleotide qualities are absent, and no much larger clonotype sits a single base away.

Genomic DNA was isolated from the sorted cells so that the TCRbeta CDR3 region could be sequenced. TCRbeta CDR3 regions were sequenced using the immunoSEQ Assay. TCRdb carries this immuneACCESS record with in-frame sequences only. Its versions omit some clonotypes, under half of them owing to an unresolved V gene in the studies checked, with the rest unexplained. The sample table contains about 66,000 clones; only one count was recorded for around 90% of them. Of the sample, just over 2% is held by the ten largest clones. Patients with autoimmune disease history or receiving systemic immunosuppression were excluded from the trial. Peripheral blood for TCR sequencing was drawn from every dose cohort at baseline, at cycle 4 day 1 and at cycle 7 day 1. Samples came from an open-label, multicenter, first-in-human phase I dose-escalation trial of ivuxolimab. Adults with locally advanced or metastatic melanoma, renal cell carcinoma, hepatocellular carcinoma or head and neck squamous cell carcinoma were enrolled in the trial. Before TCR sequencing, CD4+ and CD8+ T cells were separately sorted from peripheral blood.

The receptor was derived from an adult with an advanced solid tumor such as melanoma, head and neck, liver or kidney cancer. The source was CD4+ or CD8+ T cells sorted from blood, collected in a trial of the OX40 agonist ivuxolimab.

The DNA sequence is given as TGCGCCAGCAGCGATAGCGGGGTCTCCTACAATGAGCAGTTCTTC. Its amino acids are CASSDSGVSYNEQFF. Recombination joined TRBV4-3 with TRBJ2-1, and 8 junctional nucleotides match TRBD2. The junction shows trimming of 5 bases on V and 0 bases on J, and the gene matches do not reach 3 bases of it. From the cysteine through the phenylalanine, the CDR3 covers 15 amino acids. The retained sequence is limited to the CDR3, 45 bases, with the frame set at the first base. CDR1 and CDR2 are drawn from the germline V gene: LGHNA, YSLEER.